This entry describes one TCR beta chain. Its antigen is currently unknown. The data belong to a study of post-analysis software for immune sequencing data. Study conclusions and caveats: Pronounced co-clustering by F measure was evident among identically batched samples.

Unique molecular identifiers were carried by the TCR beta cDNA libraries. TCRdb called the PCR reads again in MiXCR, with one record for every CDR3 protein. The repertoire holds hundreds of thousands of distinct CDR3 sequences, with roughly 27% as singletons. This TCR came from a girl aged 5 to 17 with multiple sclerosis. Sequencing was done on a sample of blood.

The CDR3: CSARSGELNTGELFF. DNA for the CDR3: TGCAGTGCTAGAAGCGGGGAGTTGAACACCGGGGAGCTGTTTTTT. The rearrangement joins TRBV20-1 to TRBJ2-2, with 7 bases identical to TRBD2. The CDR3 contains 15 residues. Germline CDR1 reads DFQATT; CDR2 reads SNEGSKA (reference sequence). Germline trimming cut 2 bases from V and 1 base from J; bases unmatched to any gene: 4.